This TCR beta chain was sequenced for a study of neurological immune-mediated disorders. Notes on the study in general: Private repertoires in all groups were suggested by the absence of shared CDR3 amino acid sequences among expanded clones across subjects. HTLV-1-associated myelopathy showed the most TCR clonal expansion; multiple sclerosis the least, below healthy controls.

This clonotype was found many times. Its cognate antigen is unknown. TCRdb re-analysed the 5' RACE reads in MiXCR, keeping a single row per CDR3 protein. The data show around 29,000 distinct CDR3 sequences, with approximately 5% seen just once and about 2.1% held by the top ten. Healthy control participants comprised blood bank volunteers in Maryland, USA. The receptor was isolated from a woman in her 50s in good health. The sequencing sample was made of CD4+ T cells from blood.

This chain's CDR3 is CASSNPSQLNTEAFF. For the CDR3, the DNA is TGTGCCAGCAGCAATCCCTCGCAGCTGAACACTGAAGCTTTCTTT. This chain uses TRBV5-4 with TRBJ1-1; D is ambiguous. CDR3 length: 15 residues. V lost 4 bases to trimming and J lost 0 bases, with 13 bases between them. Looked up from germline, CDR1 is SGHNT and CDR2 is YYREEE (reference sequence). Filled out from reference TRBV5-4 and TRBJ1-1, the complete variable domain reads ETGVTQSPTHLIKTRGQQVTLRCSSQSGHNTVSWYQQALGQGPQFIFQYYREEENGRGNFPPRFSGLQFPNYSSELNVNALELDDSALYLCASSNPSQLNTEAFFGQGTRLTVV.